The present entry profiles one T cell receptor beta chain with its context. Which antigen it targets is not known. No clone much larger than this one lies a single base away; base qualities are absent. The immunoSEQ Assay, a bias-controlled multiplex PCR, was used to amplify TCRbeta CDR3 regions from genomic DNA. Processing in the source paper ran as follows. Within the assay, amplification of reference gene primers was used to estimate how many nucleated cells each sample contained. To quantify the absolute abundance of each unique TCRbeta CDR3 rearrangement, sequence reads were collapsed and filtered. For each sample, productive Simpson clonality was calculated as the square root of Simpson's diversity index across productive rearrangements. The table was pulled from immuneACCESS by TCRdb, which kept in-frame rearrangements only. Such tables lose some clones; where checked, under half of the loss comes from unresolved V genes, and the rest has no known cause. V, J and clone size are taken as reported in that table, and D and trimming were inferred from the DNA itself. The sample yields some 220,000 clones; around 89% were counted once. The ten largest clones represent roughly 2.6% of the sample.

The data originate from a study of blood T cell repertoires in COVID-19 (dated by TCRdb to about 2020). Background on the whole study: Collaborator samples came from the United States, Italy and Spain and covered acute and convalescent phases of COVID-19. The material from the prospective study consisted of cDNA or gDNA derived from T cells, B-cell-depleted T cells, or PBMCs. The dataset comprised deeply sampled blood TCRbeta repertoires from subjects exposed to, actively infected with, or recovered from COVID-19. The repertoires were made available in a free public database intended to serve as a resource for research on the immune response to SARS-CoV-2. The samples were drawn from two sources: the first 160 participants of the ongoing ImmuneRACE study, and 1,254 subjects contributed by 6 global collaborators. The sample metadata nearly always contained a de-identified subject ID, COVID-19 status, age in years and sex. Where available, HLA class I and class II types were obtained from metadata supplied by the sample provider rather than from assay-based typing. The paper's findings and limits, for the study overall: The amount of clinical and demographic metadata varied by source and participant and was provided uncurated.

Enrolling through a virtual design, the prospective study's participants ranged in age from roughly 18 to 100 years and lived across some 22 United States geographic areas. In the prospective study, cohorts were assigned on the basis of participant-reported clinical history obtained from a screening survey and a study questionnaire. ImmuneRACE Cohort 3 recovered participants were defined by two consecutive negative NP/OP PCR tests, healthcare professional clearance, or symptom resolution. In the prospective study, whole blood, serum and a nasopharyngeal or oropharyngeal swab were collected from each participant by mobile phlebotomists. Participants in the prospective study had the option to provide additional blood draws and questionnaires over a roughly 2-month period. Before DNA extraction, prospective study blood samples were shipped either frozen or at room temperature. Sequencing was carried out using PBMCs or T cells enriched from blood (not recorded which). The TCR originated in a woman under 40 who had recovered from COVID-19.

The CDR3 has the sequence CASSVGDADFYEQYF. The DNA is as follows: TGTGCCAGCAGCGTAGGCGATGCGGATTTCTACGAGCAGTACTTC. Rearrangement joined TRBV9 to TRBJ2-7; the D gene assignment is ambiguous. There are 15 amino acids in the CDR3, from cysteine to phenylalanine inclusive. The DNA shown is the 45-base CDR3, in frame from base 1. CDR1 and CDR2, looked up from the germline V gene, are SGDLS and YYNGEE. V and J lose 0 bases and 3 bases, and a span of 13 bases separates them. With all but the CDR3 taken from the reference TRBV9 and TRBJ2-7 genes, the full variable domain is: DSGVTQTPKHLITATGQRVTLRCSPRSGDLSVYWYQQSLDQGLQFLIQYYNGEERAKGNILERFSAQQFPDLHSELNLSSLELGDSALYFCASSVGDADFYEQYFGPGTRLTVT.